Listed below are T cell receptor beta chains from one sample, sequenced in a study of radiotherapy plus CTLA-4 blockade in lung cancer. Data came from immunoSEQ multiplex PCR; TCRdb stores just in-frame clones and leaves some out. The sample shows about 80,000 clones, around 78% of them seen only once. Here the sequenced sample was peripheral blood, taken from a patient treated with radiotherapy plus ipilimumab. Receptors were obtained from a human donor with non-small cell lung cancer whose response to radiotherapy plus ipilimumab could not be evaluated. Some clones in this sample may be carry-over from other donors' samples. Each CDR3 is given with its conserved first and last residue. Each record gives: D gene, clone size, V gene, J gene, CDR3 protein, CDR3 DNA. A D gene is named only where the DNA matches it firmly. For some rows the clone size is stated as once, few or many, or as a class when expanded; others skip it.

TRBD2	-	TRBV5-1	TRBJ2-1	CASSQVGLAGNEQFF	TGCGCCAGCAGCCAGGTGGGACTAGCGGGGAATGAGCAGTTCTTC
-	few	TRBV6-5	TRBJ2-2	CASSEGLPPRELFF	TGTGCCAGCAGTGAGGGACTGCCCCCCCGGGAGCTGTTTTTT
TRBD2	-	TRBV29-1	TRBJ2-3	CSVDTTSGAGTDTQYF	TGCAGCGTTGACACGACTAGCGGGGCAGGGACAGATACGCAGTATTTT
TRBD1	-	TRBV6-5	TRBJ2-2	CASSARTGGPGELFF	TGTGCCAGCAGTGCAAGGACAGGGGGCCCCGGGGAGCTGTTTTTT
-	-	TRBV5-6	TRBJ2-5	CASSYGTLEQETQYF	TGTGCCAGCAGCTACGGGACTTTAGAACAAGAGACCCAGTACTTC
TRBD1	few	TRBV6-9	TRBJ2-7	CASSTDRYEQYF	TGTGCCAGCAGTACGGACAGGTACGAGCAGTACTTC
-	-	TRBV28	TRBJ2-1	CATQGASTYNEQFF	TGTGCCACCCAAGGGGCTTCTACCTACAATGAGCAGTTCTTC
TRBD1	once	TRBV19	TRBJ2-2	CASSPRGHTGELFF	TGTGCCAGTAGTCCCAGGGGGCACACCGGGGAGCTGTTTTTT
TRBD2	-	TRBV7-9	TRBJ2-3	CASSSSGGTDTQYF	TGTGCCAGCAGCTCCAGCGGGGGGACAGATACGCAGTATTTT
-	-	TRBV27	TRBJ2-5	CASSLLTPAALGQETQYF	TGTGCCAGCAGTTTACTCACCCCAGCGGCTCTGGGTCAAGAGACCCAGTACTTC
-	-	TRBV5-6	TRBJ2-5	CASSQFRTSLPFEETQYF	TGTGCCAGCAGCCAATTTAGGACATCCCTCCCGTTCGAAGAGACCCAGTACTTC
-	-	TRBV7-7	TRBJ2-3	CASSLEYSPTDTQYF	TGTGCTAGCAGCTTAGAGTACAGTCCCACAGATACGCAGTATTTT
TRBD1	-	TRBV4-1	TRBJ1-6	CASSQATGGTSPLHF	TGCGCCAGCAGCCAAGCGACAGGGGGCACTTCACCCCTCCACTTT
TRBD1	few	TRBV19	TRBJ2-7	CASSSPGTGRNEQYF	TGTGCCAGTAGTTCTCCCGGGACAGGGAGAAACGAGCAGTACTTC
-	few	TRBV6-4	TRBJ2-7	CARAQGNEQYF	TGTGCCAGGGCCCAGGGAAACGAGCAGTACTTC
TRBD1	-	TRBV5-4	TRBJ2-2	CAGRTGGNTGELFF	TGTGCCGGGAGGACAGGGGGAAACACCGGGGAGCTGTTTTTT
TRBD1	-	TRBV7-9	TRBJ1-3	CASSLRGQASGNTIYF	TGTGCCAGCAGCCTTCGGGGACAGGCCTCTGGAAACACCATATATTTT
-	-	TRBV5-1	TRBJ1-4	CASSLAGATNEKLFF	TGCGCCAGCAGCTTGGCGGGTGCAACTAATGAAAAACTGTTTTTT
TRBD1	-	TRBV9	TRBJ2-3	CASSVALSGQGGITDTQYF	TGTGCCAGCAGCGTAGCTCTATCGGGACAGGGGGGAATCACAGATACGCAGTATTTT
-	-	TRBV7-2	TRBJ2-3	CASSLLGGGTDTQYF	TGTGCCAGCAGCTTATTGGGCGGGGGCACAGATACGCAGTATTTT
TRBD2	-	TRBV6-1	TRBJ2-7	CASSGGLAGRFSSYEQYF	TGTGCCAGCAGTGGCGGGCTAGCGGGGAGGTTTAGCTCCTACGAGCAGTACTTC
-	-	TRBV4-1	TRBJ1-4	CASSQGAPRGEKLFF	TGCGCCAGCAGCCAAGGGGCTCCTAGGGGGGAAAAACTGTTTTTT
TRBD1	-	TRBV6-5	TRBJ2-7	CASRRTGKDEQYF	TGTGCCAGCAGGCGGACAGGGAAGGACGAGCAGTACTTC
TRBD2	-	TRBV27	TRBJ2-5	CASSFRLAGGRETQYF	TGTGCCAGCAGCTTCCGACTAGCGGGGGGGCGGGAGACCCAGTACTTC
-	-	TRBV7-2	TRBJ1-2	CASSQSTGTNYGYTF	TGCGCCAGCAGCCAATCCACAGGAACCAACTATGGCTACACCTTC
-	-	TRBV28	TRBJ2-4	CASSLPGVLFQYF	TGTGCCAGCAGTCTTCCCGGGGTCCTCTTTCAGTACTTC
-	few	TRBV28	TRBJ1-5	CASRERRGLTWDQPQHF	TGTGCCAGCAGGGAACGACGGGGGTTGACATGGGATCAGCCCCAGCATTTT
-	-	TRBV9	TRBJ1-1	CASSVTKGVNTEAFF	TGTGCCAGCAGTGTTACTAAAGGGGTGAACACTGAAGCTTTCTTT
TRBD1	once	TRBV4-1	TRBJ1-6	CASGTGVPYNSPLHF	TGCGCCAGCGGGACAGGAGTCCCCTATAATTCACCCCTCCACTTT
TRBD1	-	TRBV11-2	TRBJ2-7	CASSPVGDRVYEQYF	TGTGCCAGCAGCCCAGTAGGAGACAGGGTCTACGAGCAGTACTTC
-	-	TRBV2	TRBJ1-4	CASSEWGTTNEKLFF	TGTGCCAGCAGTGAGTGGGGGACTACTAATGAAAAACTGTTTTTT
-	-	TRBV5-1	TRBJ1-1	CASSFLQPNTEAFF	TGCGCCAGCAGCTTCTTACAACCGAACACTGAAGCTTTCTTT
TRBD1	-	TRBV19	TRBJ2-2	CASKSDRGLTGELFF	TGTGCCAGCAAATCGGACAGGGGGCTCACCGGGGAGCTGTTTTTT
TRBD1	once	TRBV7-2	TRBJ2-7	CASSMGQGNYEQYF	TGTGCCAGCAGCATGGGACAGGGGAACTACGAGCAGTACTTC
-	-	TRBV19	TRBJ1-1	CASSTPEGRPDTEAFF	TGTGCCAGTAGTACTCCTGAAGGGAGGCCAGACACTGAAGCTTTCTTT
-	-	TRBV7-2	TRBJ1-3	CASSSHRAGGNTIYF	TGTGCCAGCAGCTCCCACCGGGCGGGGGGAAACACCATATATTTT
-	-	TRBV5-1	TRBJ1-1	CASSFNGALWTEAFF	TGCGCCAGCAGCTTCAATGGGGCATTATGGACTGAAGCTTTCTTT
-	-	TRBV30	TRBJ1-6	CASPGRRDRASYNSPLHF	TGTGCCTCCCCAGGACGGCGGGATAGGGCCTCCTATAATTCACCCCTCCACTTT
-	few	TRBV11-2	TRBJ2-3	CASSREPGLGTQYF	TGTGCCAGCAGCCGGGAGCCAGGCCTTGGGACGCAGTATTTT
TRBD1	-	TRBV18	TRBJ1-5	CASSPDRVGQPQHF	TGTGCCAGCTCTCCGGACAGGGTGGGCCAGCCCCAGCATTTT
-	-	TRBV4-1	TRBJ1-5	CASSSLEDFNQPQHF	TGTGCCAGCAGCTCTTTGGAGGACTTTAATCAGCCCCAGCATTTT
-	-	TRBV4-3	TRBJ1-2	CASSQARHLYGYTF	TGCGCCAGCAGCCAAGCCAGACACCTATATGGCTACACCTTC
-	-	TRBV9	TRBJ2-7	CASSVGGSTGEQYF	TGTGCCAGCAGCGTAGGAGGTTCTACAGGCGAGCAGTACTTC
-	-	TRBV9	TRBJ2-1	CASSVGHGYYNEQFF	TGTGCCAGCAGCGTAGGACACGGCTACTACAATGAGCAGTTCTTC
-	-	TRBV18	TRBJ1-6	CASSPGGGTLHF	TGTGCCAGCTCCCCCGGCGGGGGAACCCTCCACTTT
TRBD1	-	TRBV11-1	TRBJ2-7	CASSPRDRPPYEQYF	TGTGCCAGCAGCCCCAGGGACAGACCCCCCTACGAGCAGTACTTC
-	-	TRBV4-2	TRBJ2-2	CASSQGGGGNTGELFF	TGTGCCAGCAGCCAAGGCGGGGGCGGGAACACCGGGGAGCTGTTTTTT
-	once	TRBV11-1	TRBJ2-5	CASSFTGSETQYF	TGTGCCAGCAGCTTCACAGGATCTGAGACCCAGTACTTC